This TCR beta chain derives from a study of OX40 agonist ivuxolimab in advanced cancers. For the study at large: Patients treated during dose escalation were battling hepatocellular carcinoma, melanoma, renal cell or head and neck cancer.

The ends were cut back, 5 bases at V and 8 bases at J, with 14 bases in the middle. CDR1 and CDR2 (germline): SGHNT, YYREEE (reference sequence). CDR3 size: 14 residues. Profiled with immunoSEQ multiplex PCR; TCRdb holds only in-frame clones, not every one. This table holds 90,000 or so clones, about 90% found once. This clone has only one observation. Sequences were derived from CD4+ or CD8+ T cells sorted from blood, sampled in a trial of the OX40 agonist ivuxolimab. The chain employs TRBV5-4 and TRBJ1-6; D might be TRBD1 (5 bases). This sequence was found in an adult with an advanced solid tumor such as melanoma, head and neck, liver or kidney cancer. The CDR3 reads CASRLRGDDSPLHF. The CDR3 DNA reads TGTGCCAGCAGACTGAGGGGTGATGATTCACCCCTCCACTTT.